The clone carrying this T cell receptor (beta chain) was seen only a few times. Time point in this sample: pretreatment peripheral blood. Sampling of each patient yielded between 1 and 8 specimens, collected pretreatment and on-treatment. This sample was taken from a study of PD-L1 blockade in urothelial cancer. Study-wide background: Blood was subjected to analysis at 3 weeks (second dose) and 6 weeks following treatment start. Counts from blood samples showed a median of roughly 140,000 T cells.

V dropped 2 bases and J dropped 4 bases, with 8 bases sitting between them. The CDR3 sequence is 13 residues long. Per germline, CDR1 SGHTA and CDR2 FQGNSA. The authors spiked synthetic TCR analog templates into each PCR. Libraries were prepared by immunoSEQ multiplex PCR; TCRdb keeps only in-frame clonotypes and omits some of them. Of approximately 94,000 clones in the sample, around 86% were seen once. Sequenced material: PBMCs, taken around atezolizumab (anti-PD-L1) treatment. The sequence came from a man in his 60s with urothelial cancer. The genes are TRBV7-2 and TRBJ1-2, with D uncertain. CDR3 protein: CASSLQRGYGYTF. In DNA form, the CDR3 reads TGTGCCAGCAGCTTACAACGGGGCTATGGCTACACCTTC. The full variable domain, completed using reference TRBV7-2 and TRBJ1-2, is GAGVSQSPSNKVTEKGKDVELRCDPISGHTALYWYRQSLGQGLEFLIYFQGNSAPDKSGLPSDRFSAERTGGSVSTLTIQRTQQEDSAVYLCASSLQRGYGYTFGSGTRLTVV.